This T cell receptor (beta chain) was captured in a study of T cells after yellow fever vaccination. Study results and caveats: Abundant contaminating clonotypes from the bulk population could appear in FACS-sorted repertoires. Overlap between CD4 and CD8 compartments was detected for a small share of clonotypes. Booster sampling recovered most clones from primary vaccination (around 97% CD4, approximately 88% CD8).

The germline gives CDR1 SGHRS, CDR2 YFSETQ. CDR3 length equals 14 residues. Trimming shortened V by 1 base and J by 7 bases, and 11 bases separated the two germline ends. UMIs were added to TCR cDNA along with a universal primer site when it was made by 5'RACE template switching. TCRdb used MiXCR to reprocess the 5' RACE reads, holding one entry per CDR3 protein. The table records under 500,000 distinct CDR3 sequences, around a sixth of them present only once. Comment on this clonotype: What it binds is not known.

The sample was PBMCs, taken before the yellow fever booster vaccination. The clonotype was recovered from a man between 18 and 35 years old who received the YFV17D yellow fever vaccine. V usage is TRBV5-1 and J usage is TRBJ1-4; unclear D gene. This chain's CDR3 is CASSLRIGSEKLFF. DNA for the CDR3: TGCGCCAGCAGCTTGCGAATAGGGAGTGAAAAACTGTTTTTT. The full variable domain, with the rest looked up from reference TRBV5-1 and TRBJ1-4, is KAGVTQTPRYLIKTRGQQVTLSCSPISGHRSVSWYQQTPGQGLQFLFEYFSETQRNKGNFPGRFSGRQFSNSRSEMNVSTLELGDSALYLCASSLRIGSEKLFFGSGTQLSVL.